This T cell receptor beta chain was recovered during a study of cytomegalovirus exposure and HLA in healthy donors. PCR primers comprised 60 Vbeta and 13 Jbeta primers. Clones were read by immunoSEQ multiplex PCR, and TCRdb kept only the in-frame ones, dropping some. This repertoire shows about 150,000 clones, roughly 80% found once; its top ten account for 4.3%. CDR3 length: 14 residues. Looked up from germline, CDR1 is SGHNT and CDR2 is YYREEE (reference sequence). V was shortened by 2 bases and J by 3 bases, with 11 bases between the two germline ends. The sequenced sample consisted of PBMCs. This receptor was taken from a woman between 40 and 50 years old in good health and CMV-seropositive. V and J are TRBV5-4 and TRBJ1-1; tentative D call: TRBD1 (6 bases). The CDR3 sequence: CASSLLDRDTEAFF. The CDR3 coding sequence is TGTGCCAGCAGCTTATTGGACAGAGACACTGAAGCTTTCTTT.